The 8 T cell receptor beta chains given below trace back to one sample, sequenced in a study of blood T cell repertoires in COVID-19. TCRdb's table, derived via immunoSEQ multiplex PCR, lists solely in-frame clones and lacks some. The data show roughly 74,000 clones, approximately 90% seen once. Sequencing was carried out using PBMCs or T cells enriched from blood (not recorded which). The source of these receptors is a woman aged 50 to 60 with acute COVID-19.

The rearrangement joins TRBV4-1 to TRBJ1-2; TRBD1 might be the D (6 bases). From germline, CDR1 is MGHRA and CDR2 YSYEKL. Trimming removed 1 base from V and 2 bases from J, with 14 bases in between. This CDR3 has 16 residues. The CDR3 sequence is CASSQGWQGSNYGYTF. As DNA, the CDR3 is TGCGCCAGCAGCCAAGGGTGGCAGGGGTCGAACTATGGCTACACCTTC.

The J gene is TRBJ2-1, the V gene TRBV5-1; 9 bases align to TRBD2. CDR3 length: 18 residues. Germline values: CDR1 SGHRS, CDR2 YFSETQ. V lost 2 bases, J lost 4 bases, and 13 bases stayed unmatched. CDR3 residues: CASSFPTSGLGGYNEQFF. For the CDR3, the DNA is TGCGCCAGCAGCTTCCCGACTAGCGGCCTAGGGGGGTACAATGAGCAGTTCTTC. Looking up the rest from reference TRBV5-1 and TRBJ2-1 gives the full variable domain: KAGVTQTPRYLIKTRGQQVTLSCSPISGHRSVSWYQQTPGQGLQFLFEYFSETQRNKGNFPGRFSGRQFSNSRSEMNVSTLELGDSALYLCASSFPTSGLGGYNEQFFGPGTRLTVL.

The chain joins TRBV7-8 to TRBJ2-3; 10 positions match TRBD2. CDR1 and CDR2 from the germline V gene are SGHVS and FQNEAQ. The CDR3 has 16 residues. After removal of 0 bases from V and 2 bases from J, the junction contained 2 bases not matched to a gene. In DNA form, the CDR3 reads TGTGCCAGCAGCTTAGCACTAGCGGGGTCCACAGATACGCAGTATTTT. Its protein is CASSLALAGSTDTQYF.

This clone turned up a few times. The rearrangement joins TRBV18 to TRBJ1-1; D possibly corresponds to TRBD1 (5 bases). V gave up 5 bases and J gave up 0 bases, with 7 bases separating them. The CDR3 runs to 13 residues. Germline-derived CDR1 and CDR2 are KGHSH and LQKENI. This CDR3 reads CASSGGMNTEAFF. As DNA, the CDR3 is TGTGCCAGCTCAGGGGGGATGAACACTGAAGCTTTCTTT.

The gene calls are TRBV5-1 and TRBJ2-7; TRBD1 is a possible D gene (6 bases). This CDR3 has 14 amino acids. The germline V and J ends were trimmed by 2 bases and 4 bases, with 13 bases remaining between them. CDR1 and CDR2 from the germline V gene are SGHRS and YFSETQ. CDR3 amino acids: CASSFLLGAYEQYF. In DNA, the CDR3 is TGCGCCAGCAGCTTCCTACTGGGGGCTTACGAGCAGTACTTC.

This chain joins TRBV14 and TRBJ1-3; 11 positions match TRBD1. With V trimmed by 4 bases and J by 2 bases, 16 bases remained unmatched. The CDR3 consists of 20 residues. Germline-derived CDR1 and CDR2 are SGHDN and FVKESK. The CDR3: CASSPAAGQGAKDTGNTIYF. CDR3 DNA: TGTGCCAGCAGCCCGGCCGCAGGACAGGGGGCCAAAGATACTGGAAACACCATATATTTT.

The chain combines TRBV5-5 with TRBJ1-2; TRBD1 agrees at 10 bases. The CDR3 length is 14 residues. With 3 bases clipped from V and 4 bases from J, the junction kept 3 bases outside the gene matches. In germline, CDR1 is SGHKS, CDR2 YYEKEE (reference sequence). This chain's CDR3 is CASSSGTGAYGYTF. CDR3 sequence (DNA): TGTGCCAGCAGCTCCGGGACAGGGGCCTATGGCTACACCTTC.

This clone was recorded once. The rearrangement uses TRBV5-6 and TRBJ1-2, with D perhaps TRBD1 (5 bases). CDR1 and CDR2 (germline): SGHDT, YYEEEE. Trimming cost V 0 bases and J 4 bases, with 7 bases left between them. This CDR3 spans 13 amino acids. The CDR3: CASSLGGGYGYTF. The CDR3 nucleotides are TGTGCCAGCAGCTTGGGGGGCGGCTATGGCTACACCTTC.